The 17 T cell receptor beta chains in this list originate from one sample, sequenced in a study of identical twins. TCRdb itself ran the 5' RACE reads through MiXCR, one entry per CDR3 protein. The data hold roughly 710,000 distinct CDR3 sequences, with 6.1% observed a single time. Sequencing was performed on naive T cells sorted from blood. Receptors were obtained from a man aged 18-30 years in good health.

Only one count was recorded for this clonotype. The chain couples TRBV4-2 to TRBJ2-3; 10 bases fit TRBD2. The ends lost 0 bases at V and 2 bases at J; junction bases unmatched: 5. Germline CDR1 is LGHNA and CDR2 is YNFKEQ. This CDR3 has 17 amino acids. CDR3 coding DNA: TGTGCCAGCAGCCAAGACTCCCTAGCGGGAGACACAGATACGCAGTATTTT. Protein: CASSQDSLAGDTDTQYF.

This clonotype was seen many times. The V call is TRBV6-5, the J call TRBJ2-7; D not resolved. The CDR3 consists of 15 residues. In germline, CDR1 is MNHEY, CDR2 SVGAGI. V dropped 4 bases and J dropped 4 bases, with 17 bases sitting between them. CDR3 loop: CASSSESASLYEQYV. CDR3 bases: TGTGCCAGCAGTTCCGAGAGCGCGTCATTATACGAGCAGTACGTC.

This sequence joins TRBV7-9 and TRBJ2-3; 12 bases are shared with TRBD1. Germline CDR1 and CDR2: SEHNR and FQNEAQ (reference sequence). The CDR3 runs 13 residues. The ends lost 5 bases at V and 12 bases at J; junction bases unmatched: 6. Here the CDR3 reads CASSPGTGGHQYF. In nucleotides, the CDR3 is TGTGCCAGCAGCCCCGGGACAGGGGGCCACCAGTATTTT.

This clonotype has only a few counts. This rearrangement joins TRBV5-1 to TRBJ1-2; D is possibly TRBD1 (5 bases). In germline, CDR1 is SGHRS, CDR2 YFSETQ. The CDR3 extends over 14 amino acids. The V and J ends lost 0 bases and 3 bases respectively, with 9 bases between them. The CDR3 DNA reads as TGCGCCAGCAGCTTGGGCAGGGAGGACTATGGCTACACCTTC. It is translated as CASSLGREDYGYTF.

This clonotype occurred many times. The rearrangement links TRBV10-1 to TRBJ1-5; tentatively, D is TRBD1 (5 bases). V lost 0 bases and J lost 5, with 8 bases in between. CDR1 and CDR2 (germline): WNHNN, SYGVQD (reference sequence). The CDR3 runs to 14 residues. CDR3 sequence reads: CASSESRGDQPQHF. In DNA, the CDR3 is TGCGCCAGCAGTGAGTCGAGGGGCGATCAGCCCCAGCATTTT.

In its sample, this clonotype was seen many times. The chain links TRBV7-2 to TRBJ1-1, with 7 bases aligning to TRBD1. V gave up 3 bases and J gave up 1 base; unmatched junction bases: 2. Per the germline V gene, CDR1 is SGHTA and CDR2 is FQGNSA. This CDR3 has 14 amino acids. The CDR3 spells CASSFQGGNTEAFF. The CDR3 bases are TGTGCCAGCAGCTTCCAGGGGGGGAACACTGAAGCTTTCTTT.

CDR3 in amino acids: CASSPDRTTNEKLFF. CDR3 coding DNA: TGTGCCAGCAGCCCCGACAGAACAACTAATGAAAAACTGTTTTTT. The rearrangement joins TRBV2 to TRBJ1-4; D may be TRBD1 (5 bases). This CDR3 has 15 residues. V was clipped by 6 bases and J by 0 bases, with 11 bases between them. Germline CDR1 SNHLY, CDR2 FYNNEI.

This clonotype showed up many times. The J gene is TRBJ1-1, the V gene TRBV7-2; perhaps TRBD1 as D (5 bases). Germline loops: CDR1 SGHTA, CDR2 FQGNSA. Trimming stripped 5 bases from V and 8 bases from J, with 9 bases between. This CDR3 is 11 amino acids long. This CDR3 is CASSAPGEAFF. The CDR3 nucleotides read TGTGCCAGCAGCGCGCCAGGGGAAGCTTTCTTT.

This clonotype was counted ten times or more. V is TRBV5-1 and J is TRBJ2-7; 7 positions match TRBD1. The CDR3 length is 12 residues. V was clipped by 7 bases and J by 3 bases; unmatched bases: 4. Germline lookup yields CDR1 SGHRS and CDR2 YFSETQ. CDR3 residues: CASGRDSYEQYF. The DNA for the CDR3 is TGCGCCAGCGGCCGGGACAGCTACGAGCAGTACTTC.

The chain joins TRBV27 to TRBJ2-1; TRBD2 aligns across 8 bases. Germline trimming cut 5 bases from V and 4 bases from J; bases unmatched to any gene: 10. In germline, CDR1 is MNHEY, CDR2 SMNVEV (reference sequence). The CDR3 is made up of 16 amino acids. DNA for the CDR3: TGTGCCAGCAGTCTACTAGCGGCCGGAAATTACAATGAGCAGTTCTTC. Its protein is CASSLLAAGNYNEQFF.

A few counts support this clonotype. This chain joins TRBV29-1 and TRBJ1-2; D is unclear. Trimming removed 3 bases at V and 0 bases at J, with 5 bases between. The V gene's germline CDR1 is SQVTM and CDR2 ANQGSEA. The CDR3 consists of 12 residues. CDR3 in DNA: TGCAGCGTTGACCGAGCTAACTATGGCTACACCTTC. Its protein product is CSVDRANYGYTF.

The sample holds a few counts of this clonotype. The chain links TRBV18 to TRBJ1-1, with 10 positions matching TRBD1. This CDR3 has 16 residues. Per germline, CDR1 KGHSH and CDR2 LQKENI. Germline trimming cut 6 bases from V and 0 bases from J; bases unmatched to any gene: 7. The CDR3 is CASSRDRGFMNTEAFF. The CDR3 DNA follows: TGTGCCAGCTCTAGGGACAGGGGTTTCATGAACACTGAAGCTTTCTTT.

Ten or more counts support this clonotype. The CDR3 nucleotides read TGCGCCAGCAGCTTGTTTTCCTCTGGGGCCAACGTCCTGACTTTC. Residues: CASSLFSSGANVLTF. The chain is built from TRBV5-1 and TRBJ2-6; D call uncertain. Germline assignment: CDR1 SGHRS and CDR2 YFSETQ. Trimming took off 1 base at V and 0 bases at J, with 5 bases between the two ends. The CDR3 covers 15 residues.

This clonotype was observed a few times. The chain has TRBV7-9 and TRBJ2-2, with a tentative D call TRBD2 (5 bases). V lost 5 bases and J lost 2, with 12 bases in between. The CDR3 is made up of 15 amino acids. Germline V CDR1 and CDR2: SEHNR, FQNEAQ (reference sequence). The CDR3 coding sequence is TGTGCCAGCAGCCCCCGTCGGGAAAACACCGGGGAGCTGTTTTTT. Translating it yields CASSPRRENTGELFF.

This clonotype was counted a few times. V and J are TRBV7-2 and TRBJ2-1, with D uncertain. CDR3 length: 14 residues. The germline V gene encodes CDR1 SGHTA and CDR2 FQGNSA. V lost 2 bases, J lost 6 bases, and 11 bases lay in between. The CDR3 DNA reads as TGTGCCAGCAGCTTACGGTCCGCGGCCAATGAGCAGTTCTTC. Translated: CASSLRSAANEQFF.

In this sample, this clonotype turned up a few times. The V and J genes are TRBV29-1 and TRBJ2-7, with a weak D call TRBD2 (6 bases). V was shortened by 7 bases and J by 5 bases, with 12 bases between the two germline ends. Germline lookup yields CDR1 SQVTM and CDR2 ANQGSEA. The CDR3 sequence is 11 residues long. CDR3 sequence reads: CSAAGYHEQYF. As DNA, the CDR3 is TGCAGCGCGGCGGGGTATCACGAGCAGTACTTC.

V usage is TRBV5-1 and J usage is TRBJ2-4; D unresolved. The CDR3 totals 14 residues. Trimming pared 0 bases from V and 0 bases from J, leaving 4 bases between. The germline CDR1 and CDR2 sequences are SGHRS and YFSETQ. In DNA, the CDR3 is TGCGCCAGCAGCTTGGAGTTAGCCAAAAACATTCAGTACTTC. It codes for CASSLELAKNIQYF.